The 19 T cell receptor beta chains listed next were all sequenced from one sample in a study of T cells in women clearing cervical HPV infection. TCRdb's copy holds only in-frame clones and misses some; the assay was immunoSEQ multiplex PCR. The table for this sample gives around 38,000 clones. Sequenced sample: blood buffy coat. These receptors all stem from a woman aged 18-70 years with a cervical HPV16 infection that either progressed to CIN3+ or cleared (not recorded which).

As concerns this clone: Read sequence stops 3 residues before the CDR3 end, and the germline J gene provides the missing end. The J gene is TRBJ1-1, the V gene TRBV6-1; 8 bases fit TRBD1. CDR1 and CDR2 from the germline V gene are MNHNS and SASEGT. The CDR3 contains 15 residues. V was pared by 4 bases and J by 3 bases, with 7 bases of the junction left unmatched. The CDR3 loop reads CASSGTGGFDTEAFF. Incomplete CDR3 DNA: TGTGCCAGCAGTGGTACAGGGGGATTCGACACTGAA.

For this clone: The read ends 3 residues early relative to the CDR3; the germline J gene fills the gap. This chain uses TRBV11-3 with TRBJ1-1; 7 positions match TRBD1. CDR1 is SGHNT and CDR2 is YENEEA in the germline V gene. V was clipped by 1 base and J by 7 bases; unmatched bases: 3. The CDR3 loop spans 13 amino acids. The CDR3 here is CASSLVRDSEAFF. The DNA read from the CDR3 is TGTGCCAGCAGCTTAGTCCGGGACAGTGAA.

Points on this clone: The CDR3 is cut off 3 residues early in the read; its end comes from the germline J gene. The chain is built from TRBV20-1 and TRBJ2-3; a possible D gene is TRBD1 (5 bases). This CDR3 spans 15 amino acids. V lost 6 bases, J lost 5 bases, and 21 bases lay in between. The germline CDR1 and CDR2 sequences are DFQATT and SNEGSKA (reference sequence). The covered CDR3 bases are TGCAGTGCCCCCTGGAGCAGGGAAGGGGTAGATACG. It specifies CSAPWSREGVDT. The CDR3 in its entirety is CSAPWSREGVDTQYF.

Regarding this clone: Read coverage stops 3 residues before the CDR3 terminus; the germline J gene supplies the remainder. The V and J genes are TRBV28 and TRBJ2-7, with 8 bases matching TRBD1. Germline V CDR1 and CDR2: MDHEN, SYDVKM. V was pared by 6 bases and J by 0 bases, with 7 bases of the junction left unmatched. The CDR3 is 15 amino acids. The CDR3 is CASSRAGGTSYEQYF. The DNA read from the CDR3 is TGTGCCAGCAGCCGCGCAGGGGGCACCTCCTACGAG. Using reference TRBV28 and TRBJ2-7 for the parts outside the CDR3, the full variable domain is DVKVTQSSRYLVKRTGEKVFLECVQDMDHENMFWYRQDPGLGLRLIYFSYDVKMKEKGDIPEGYSVSREKKERFSLILESASTNQTSMYLCASSRAGGTSYEQYFGPGTRLTVT.

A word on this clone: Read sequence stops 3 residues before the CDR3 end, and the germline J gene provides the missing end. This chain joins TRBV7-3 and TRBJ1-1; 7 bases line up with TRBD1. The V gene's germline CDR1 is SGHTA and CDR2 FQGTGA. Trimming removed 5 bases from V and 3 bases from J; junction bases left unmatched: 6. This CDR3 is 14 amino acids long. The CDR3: CASSPHTGDTEAFF. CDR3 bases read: TGTGCCAGCAGCCCTCACACAGGGGACACTGAA.

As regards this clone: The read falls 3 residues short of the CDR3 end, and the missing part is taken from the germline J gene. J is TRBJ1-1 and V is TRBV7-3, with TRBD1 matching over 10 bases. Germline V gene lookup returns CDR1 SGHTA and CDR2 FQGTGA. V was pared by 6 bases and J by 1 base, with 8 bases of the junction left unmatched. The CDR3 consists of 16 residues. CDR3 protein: CASRQTGGSRNTEAFF. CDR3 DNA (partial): TGTGCCAGCAGACAGACAGGGGGCTCGAGGAACACTGAA.

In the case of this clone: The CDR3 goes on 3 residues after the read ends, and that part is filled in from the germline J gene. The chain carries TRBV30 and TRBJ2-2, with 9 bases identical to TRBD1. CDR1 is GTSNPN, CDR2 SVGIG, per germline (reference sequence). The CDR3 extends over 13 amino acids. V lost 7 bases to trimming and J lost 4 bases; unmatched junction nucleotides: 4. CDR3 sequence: CAFNRGLTGELFF. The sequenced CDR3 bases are TGTGCCTTTAACAGGGGGCTCACCGGGGAG.

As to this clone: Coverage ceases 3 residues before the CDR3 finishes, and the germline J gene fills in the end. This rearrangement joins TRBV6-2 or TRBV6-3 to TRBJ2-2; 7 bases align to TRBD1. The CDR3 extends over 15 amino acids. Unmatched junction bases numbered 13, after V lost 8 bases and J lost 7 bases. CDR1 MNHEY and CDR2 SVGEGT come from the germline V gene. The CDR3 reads CASVDRVPTGGELFF. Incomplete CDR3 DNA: TGTGCCAGCGTTGACAGGGTCCCTACGGGCGGGGAG.

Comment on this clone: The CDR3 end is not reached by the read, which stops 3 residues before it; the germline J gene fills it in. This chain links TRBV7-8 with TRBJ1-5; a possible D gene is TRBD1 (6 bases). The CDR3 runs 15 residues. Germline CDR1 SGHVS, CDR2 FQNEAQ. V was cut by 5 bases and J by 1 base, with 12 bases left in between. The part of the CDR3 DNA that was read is TGTGCCAGCAGCCCGGACAGAGTAAGCAATCAGCCC. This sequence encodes CASSPDRVSNQP. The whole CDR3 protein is CASSPDRVSNQPQHF.

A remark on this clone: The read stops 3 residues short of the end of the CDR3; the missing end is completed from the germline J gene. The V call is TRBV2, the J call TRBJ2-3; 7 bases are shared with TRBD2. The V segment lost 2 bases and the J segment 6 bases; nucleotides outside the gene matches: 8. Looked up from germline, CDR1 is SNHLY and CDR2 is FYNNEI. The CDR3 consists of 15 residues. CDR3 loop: CASSESLAAPDTQYF. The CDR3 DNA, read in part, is TGTGCCAGCAGTGAAAGTCTAGCGGCGCCGGATACG. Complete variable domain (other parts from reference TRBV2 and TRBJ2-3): EPEVTQTPSHQVTQMGQEVILRCVPISNHLYFYWYRQILGQKVEFLVSFYNNEISEKSEIFDDQFSVERPDGSNFTLKIRSTKLEDSAMYFCASSESLAAPDTQYFGPGTRLTVL.

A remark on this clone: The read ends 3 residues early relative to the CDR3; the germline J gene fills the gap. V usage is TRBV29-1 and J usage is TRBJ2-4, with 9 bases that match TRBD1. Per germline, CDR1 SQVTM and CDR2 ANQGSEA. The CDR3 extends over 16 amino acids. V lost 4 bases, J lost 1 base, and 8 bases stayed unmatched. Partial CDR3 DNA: TGCAGCGTTGCCGGGACAGGGAACGTGGCCAAAAACATT. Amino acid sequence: CSVAGTGNVAKNI. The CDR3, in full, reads CSVAGTGNVAKNIQYF.

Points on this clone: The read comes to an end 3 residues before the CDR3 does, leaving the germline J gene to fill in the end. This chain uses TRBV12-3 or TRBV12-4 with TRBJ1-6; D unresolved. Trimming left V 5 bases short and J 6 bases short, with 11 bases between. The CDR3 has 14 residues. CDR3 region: CASSLPVFNSPLHF. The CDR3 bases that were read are TGTGCCAGCAGTCTTCCGGTCTTTAATTCACCC.

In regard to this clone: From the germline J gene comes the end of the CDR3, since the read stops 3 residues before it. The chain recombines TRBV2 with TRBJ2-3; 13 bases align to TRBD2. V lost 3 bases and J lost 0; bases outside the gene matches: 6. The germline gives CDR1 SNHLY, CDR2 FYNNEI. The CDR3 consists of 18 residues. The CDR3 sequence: CASSDGTSGITSTDTQYF. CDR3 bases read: TGTGCCAGCAGTGACGGGACTAGCGGGATTACTAGCACAGATACG.

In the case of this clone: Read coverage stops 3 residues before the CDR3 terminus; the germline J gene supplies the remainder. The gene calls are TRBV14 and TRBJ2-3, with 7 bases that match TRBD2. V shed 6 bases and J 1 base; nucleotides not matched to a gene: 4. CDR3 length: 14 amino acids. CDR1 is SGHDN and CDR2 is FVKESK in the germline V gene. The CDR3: CASSYLAGTDTQYF. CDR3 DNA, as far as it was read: TGTGCCAGCAGTTACCTAGCGGGCACAGATACG. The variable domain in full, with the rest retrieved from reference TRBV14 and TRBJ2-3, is EAGVTQFPSHSVIEKGQTVTLRCDPISGHDNLYWYRRVMGKEIKFLLHFVKESKQDESGMPNNRFLAERTGGTYSTLKVQPAELEDSGVYFCASSYLAGTDTQYFGPGTRLTVL.

The covered CDR3 bases are TGTGCCAGCAGTCGCCACCCCGGGGTTAACTATGGC. As protein: CASSRHPGVNYG. The whole CDR3 is CASSRHPGVNYGYTF. J is TRBJ1-2 and V is TRBV7-6; the D is unclear. The read terminates 3 residues before the CDR3 end, so the remaining end is supplied by the germline J gene. The CDR3 has 15 amino acids. Germline V gene lookup returns CDR1 SGHVS and CDR2 FNYEAQ. Deletions cut 6 bases from V and 1 base from J, with 15 bases between.

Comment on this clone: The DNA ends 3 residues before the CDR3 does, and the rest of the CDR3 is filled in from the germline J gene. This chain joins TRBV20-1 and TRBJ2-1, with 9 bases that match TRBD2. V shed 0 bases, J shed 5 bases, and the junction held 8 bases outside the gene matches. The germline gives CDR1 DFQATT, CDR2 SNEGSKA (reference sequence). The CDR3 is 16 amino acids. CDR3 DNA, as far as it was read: TGCAGTGCTAGAGATCGAGGAGCGGGAGGACACAATGAG. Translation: CSARDRGAGGHNE. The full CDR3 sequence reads CSARDRGAGGHNEQFF.

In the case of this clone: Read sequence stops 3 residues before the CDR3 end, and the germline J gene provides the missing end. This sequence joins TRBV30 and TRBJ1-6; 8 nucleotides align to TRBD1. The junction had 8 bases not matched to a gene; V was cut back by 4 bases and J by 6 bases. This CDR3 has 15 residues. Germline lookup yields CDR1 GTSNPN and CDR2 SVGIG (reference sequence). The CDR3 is CAWKYPGGFNSPLHF. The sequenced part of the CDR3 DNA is TGTGCCTGGAAATACCCAGGGGGCTTTAATTCACCC.

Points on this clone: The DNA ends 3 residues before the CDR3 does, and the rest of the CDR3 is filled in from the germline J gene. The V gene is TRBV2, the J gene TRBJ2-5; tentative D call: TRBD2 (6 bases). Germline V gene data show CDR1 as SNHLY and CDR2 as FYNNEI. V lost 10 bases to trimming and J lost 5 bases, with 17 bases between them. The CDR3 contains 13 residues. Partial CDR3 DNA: TGTGCCACTCGGTTGGGGGGATCGGAGACC. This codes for CATRLGGSET. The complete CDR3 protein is CATRLGGSETQYF.

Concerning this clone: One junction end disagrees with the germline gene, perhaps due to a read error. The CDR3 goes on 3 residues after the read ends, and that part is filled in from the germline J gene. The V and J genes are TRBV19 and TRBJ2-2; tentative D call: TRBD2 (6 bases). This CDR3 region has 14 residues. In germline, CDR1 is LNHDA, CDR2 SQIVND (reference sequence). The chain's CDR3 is CASMVGVNSGGLFF. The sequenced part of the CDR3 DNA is TGTGCCAGTATGGTGGGAGTTAACTCCGGGGGG.